This TCR beta chain was captured in a study of T cell clonotyping in hematopoietic cell transplantation. Time point noted: recipient sample about 28 days before transplant, after cytoreduction. The CDR3 sequence is 16 residues long. CDR1 is SGHDN and CDR2 is FVKESK in the germline V gene. V shed 4 bases and J shed 7 bases, with 17 bases lying between them. Findings of the study overall: Without cell sorting, CD4 versus CD8 contributions remain unresolved.

This clone was recorded a few times. The antigen remains unidentified. Repertoires were generated with immunoSEQ multiplex PCR, while TCRdb's copy carries only in-frame clones and drops some. This sample has about 47,000 clones, with roughly 80% found just once. Source: peripheral blood mononuclear cells, taken before stem cell transplant. The rearrangement joins TRBV14 to TRBJ1-6; no clear D gene. This receptor was taken from a man between 60 and 75 years old with myelodysplastic syndrome. Some clones in this sample may be carry-over from other donors' samples. CDR3 protein: CASSLFGSGRNSPLHF. DNA for the CDR3: TGTGCCAGCAGCCTTTTTGGGAGTGGAAGGAATTCACCCCTCCACTTT.